This TCR beta chain was documented in a study of T cells in Graves' hyperthyroidism and ophthalmopathy. In germline, CDR1 is SGHAT, CDR2 FQNNGV. V lost 8 bases and J 4 bases, leaving 23 bases between the germline ends. The length of the CDR3 is 16 residues. Every diagnosis used clinical symptoms, serum thyroxine and TRAb, thyroid ultrasound and orbital computed tomography. An approximately 9.4 ml volume of fresh peripheral blood provided the PBMCs. Researchers amplified the TCR beta CDR3 regions from RNA transcripts. Researchers ran a first-round RT-PCR on the TCR CDR3 using the HTBI primer set. Each CDR3 protein gets one entry after TCRdb re-called the multiplex PCR reads with MiXCR. The sample contains approximately 380,000 distinct CDR3 sequences, around 20% of which appear only once.

This sequence originates from a man between 18 and 35 years old with Graves' ophthalmopathy. This chain connects TRBV11-2 to TRBJ1-2; the D is unclear. The sample comprised blood. As DNA, the CDR3 is TGTGCCAGCTCACCGCCCGACTACAGCCGGGTCTATGGCTACACCTTC. Translation gives CASSPPDYSRVYGYTF.